Listed below are T cell receptor beta chains from one sample, sequenced in a study of identifying expanded T cells in peripheral blood. Libraries were prepared by immunoSEQ multiplex PCR; TCRdb keeps only in-frame clonotypes and omits some of them. The sample carries 100,000 to 150,000 clones, approximately 80% recorded once. Sequencing input: blood. These receptors all come from a person aged 18 to 75 in good health. The CDR3 runs from the conserved cysteine through the conserved F or W. D genes are given only for firm matches. The listing skips clone size in some rows; elsewhere it reads once, few, many or a size class.

-,-,TRBJ2-7,TRBV5-8,TGTGCCAGCAGCCTCCCTGGGGGGAATTCCTACGAGCAGTACTTC,CASSLPGGNSYEQYF
-,-,TRBJ1-2,TRBV6-5,TGTGCCAGCAGTGCCTTACAGGGCGATGGCTACACCTTC,CASSALQGDGYTF
-,few,TRBJ2-3,TRBV11-2,TGTGCCAGCAGCAATAGACGGGCTAGCACAGATACGCAGTATTTT,CASSNRRASTDTQYF
TRBD1,-,TRBJ1-5,TRBV6-1,TGTGCCAGCAGTGGACAGGGAACAGGTCAGCCCCAGCATTTT,CASSGQGTGQPQHF
-,-,TRBJ2-5,TRBV5-6,TGTGCCAGCAGCTTGACGGAGACCCAGTACTTC,CASSLTETQYF
TRBD1,-,TRBJ2-2,TRBV5-1,TGCGCCAGCAGCCCCCGCGCAGGGGGATCCGGGGAGCTGTTTTTT,CASSPRAGGSGELFF
TRBD1,-,TRBJ1-5,TRBV5-8,TGTGCCAGCAGCCCCGGACAGGTTTATAGCAATCAGCCCCAGCATTTT,CASSPGQVYSNQPQHF
-,once,TRBJ1-6,TRBV11-3,TGTGCCAGCAGCTTATTAGAGTCCCGGTCACCCCTCCACTTT,CASSLLESRSPLHF
-,-,TRBJ2-5,TRBV5-1,TGCGCCAGCAGCTTAACTAGCCCCCAAGAGACCCAGTACTTC,CASSLTSPQETQYF
-,many,TRBJ2-7,TRBV11-3,TGTGCCAGCACAAACGACAGTACCGCTTCCTACGAGCAGTACTTC,CASTNDSTASYEQYF
-,-,TRBJ2-7,TRBV18,TGTGCCAGCTCACCACCGTCCCTGCCCTACGAGCAGTACTTC,CASSPPSLPYEQYF
TRBD1,few,TRBJ2-3,TRBV5-1,TGCGCCAGCAGCTATGGGACAGGGATTCTCTCCTCTAGCACAGATACGCAGTATTTT,CASSYGTGILSSSTDTQYF
-,-,TRBJ2-5,TRBV6-5,TGTGCCAGCGGATCCTCGGGGGCAGCCCAAGAGACCCAGTACTTC,CASGSSGAAQETQYF
-,-,TRBJ2-7,TRBV30,TGTGCCGGGCGGCATGGGATCTACGAGCAGTACTTC,CAGRHGIYEQYF
-,-,TRBJ2-7,TRBV7-2,TGTGCCAGCAGCTTAGTAGGACACTACGAGCAGTACTTC,CASSLVGHYEQYF
-,-,TRBJ1-2,TRBV6-1,TGTGCCAGCAGTGACCGGGGGAGCTACTATGGCTACACCTTC,CASSDRGSYYGYTF
-,-,TRBJ2-5,TRBV7-2,TGTGCCAGCAGCTTAACCCCCACGGGACAAGAGACCCAGTACTTC,CASSLTPTGQETQYF
-,-,TRBJ1-2,TRBV9,TGTGCCAGCAGCGTGGGCATTATAAACTATGGCTACACCTTC,CASSVGIINYGYTF
-,-,TRBJ2-3,TRBV6-5,TGTGCCAGCAGTCGTACATCTAGCACAGATACGCAGTATTTT,CASSRTSSTDTQYF
-,many,TRBJ2-2,TRBV7-6,TGTGCCAGCAGCACAGACGCCGGGGAGCTGTTTTTT,CASSTDAGELFF
-,-,TRBJ1-1,TRBV30,TGTGTAGGACGGACGAACACTGAAGCTTTCTTT,CVGRTNTEAFF
TRBD1,once,TRBJ2-5,TRBV18,TGTGCCAGCTCACCGGGACAGGGGAGGGAGACCCAGTACTTC,CASSPGQGRETQYF
TRBD1,-,TRBJ1-6,TRBV5-1,TGCGCCAGCAGCGGAGGGACAGGGGCTGTTAATTCACCCCTCCACTTT,CASSGGTGAVNSPLHF
-,-,TRBJ2-7,TRBV2,TGTGCCAGCGGGGGTAGCGGAGCCTACGAGCAGTACTTC,CASGGSGAYEQYF
TRBD1,-,TRBJ1-2,TRBV30,TGTGCCTGGCAGACAGGGTTCAACTATGGCTACACCTTC,CAWQTGFNYGYTF
-,-,TRBJ2-2,TRBV7-2,TGTGCCAGCAGCTTAGGCCTTATGAACACCGGGGAGCTGTTTTTT,CASSLGLMNTGELFF
-,-,TRBJ2-2,TRBV14,TGTGCCAGCAGTGTACAGGGTCCCCCCGGGGAGCTGTTTTTT,CASSVQGPPGELFF
-,-,TRBJ2-7,TRBV20-1,TGCAGTGCTACAGTAGACTACGAGCAGTACTTC,CSATVDYEQYF